This T cell receptor beta chain is drawn from a study of early T cells in non-severe SARS-CoV-2 infection (dated by TCRdb to the early 2020s). Notes on the research overall: Because TCR sequencing relied on bulk RNA taken from unsorted whole blood, pairing of alpha and beta chains was not possible. Results and caveats for the whole study, not just this receptor: VDJdb matching was skewed toward anti-spike CD8 responses and likely underestimated virus-specific expansions, missing private and CD4 specificities.

The method behind the library was 5' RACE. The sequencer listed for this sample is NextSeq 500. Unique molecular identifiers were attached to individual cDNA molecules in the TCR library protocol so that sequencing error and PCR bias could be corrected. Both TCR alpha and beta chains were sequenced, and tight co-correlation was observed between alpha and beta sequence abundances in each sample. The original pipeline was this. Decombinator V4 was used to annotate the V gene, J gene and CDR3 of the TCR sequences. TCRs were defined as expanded if a significant change between any two time points was detected under a Poisson model with p below 0.0001. TCR abundances were normalised to the total number of TCRs sequenced per sample and were expressed as counts per million. MAIT TCRs were defined by TRAV1-2 paired with TRAJ12, TRAJ20 or TRAJ33, and iNKT TCRs by TRAV10 paired with TRAJ18. VDJdb, accessed 1 November 2021, was searched for CMV, EBV and SARS-CoV-2 annotated TCRs, excluding TCRs annotated for multiple antigens. The raw public reads went through TCRdb reprocessing: fastp at Q25, MiXCR clone calling, in-frame beta chains kept. Entries that share a CDR3 protein sequence are merged under the most common genes and DNA. These V and J calls originate from TCRdb's pipeline instead of the authors' own analysis. Within this sample are about 81,000 distinct CDR3 sequences, with 6% to 7% of them counted one time only. Roughly 8.1% of the sample is in the top ten clones.

This was a case-control study nested in a cohort of healthcare workers in London, UK, who had nasopharyngeal swab PCR tests and blood samples taken every week. Healthcare workers were enrolled in the week of the UK lockdown, from 23 to 31 March 2020, and were followed every week for up to about 16 weeks. As to this clonotype: The antigen this receptor binds is unknown. No clone much larger than this one lies a single base away; base qualities are absent.

The CDR3 holds 15 amino acids from the cysteine to the phenylalanine. CDR3 DNA is the only sequence kept; it has 45 bases, read in frame from the first base. Trimming at the junction amounts to 3 bases on V and 7 bases on J, and the germline ends lie 13 bases apart. CDR1 and CDR2 are read off the germline V gene as SNHLY and FYNNEI. Here the chain combines TRBV2 and TRBJ1-6; a tentative D call is TRBD1 (6 bases match). Material for sequencing was whole blood. The TCR was taken from an adult who was a healthcare worker with PCR-confirmed SARS-CoV-2 infection or an uninfected control (not recorded which). The DNA reads TGTGCCAGCAGTGATACGGACAGTAGGAATTCACCCCTCCACTTT. The encoded protein is CASSDTDSRNSPLHF.